The sequence of this T cell receptor beta chain was determined in a study of cytomegalovirus exposure and HLA in healthy donors. Study observations and caveats: Researchers counted roughly 150 TCR beta chains as cytomegalovirus-associated.

About this clone itself: Antigen specificity is unknown.

The donors were healthy bone marrow donors. The study ran its PCR with 60 Vbeta and 13 Jbeta primers. Data came from immunoSEQ multiplex PCR; TCRdb stores just in-frame clones and leaves some out. The table records fewer than 95,000 clones, roughly 80% of them present only once. V shed 5 bases, J shed 1 base, and the junction held 7 bases outside the gene matches. The CDR3 is made up of 15 amino acids. Germline lookup yields CDR1 SGHTA and CDR2 FQGNSA. The chain couples TRBV7-2 to TRBJ2-7; TRBD2 agrees at 8 bases. The sequence came from a middle-aged man in good health and CMV-seronegative. The specimen was PBMCs. The CDR3 loop reads CASSRRAGGSYEQYF. In DNA form, the CDR3 reads TGTGCCAGCAGCCGACGGGCGGGGGGATCCTACGAGCAGTACTTC.